One TCR beta chain is described in this entry. What this receptor recognizes is not known. It has no much larger one-base neighbor in the sample; base qualities were not kept. In the germline V gene (reference sequence), CDR1 corresponds to MNHEY and CDR2 to SMNVEV. Clipping removes 5 bases from V and 4 bases from J, with 10 as the unmatched junction base count. The CDR3 covers 17 residues, taking in both the cysteine and the phenylalanine. Only the CDR3 DNA stays, 51 bases, in frame from base 1. TCR CDR3 regions were amplified from genomic DNA by multiplex PCR using the deep immunoSEQ assay. For each cell subset, the extracted genomic DNA was distributed evenly across all wells of several immunoSEQ 96-well plates, and each plate served as one replicate. For sorted subsets, 150 to 200 ng genomic DNA, equal to 30,000 to 35,000 T cell genomes, was loaded into each replicate PCR. The purified libraries were quantified using a Qubit 3.0 fluorometer, sized with a Bioanalyzer 2100, and then quantified again using the KAPA Library Quantification kit. Every immunoSEQ 96-well plate was sequenced on a separate single-read 150-cycle Illumina NextSeq 550 flow cell. Per the source publication's procedure: Because only junctional sequences without quality scores were contained in the immunoSEQ output, filtering matching that applied to full-length reads could not be performed. To assign V/J genes and CDR3, sequences were annotated using PyIR, a Python wrapper for IgBLAST v1.9, with IMGT germline references. Reads were removed for weak V/J assignments (E-value above 1e-6), missing CDR3, stop codons, out-of-frame junctions, or ambiguous translated residues. V3J clonotypes were defined as sequences sharing the same inferred V gene, J gene, and CDR3 amino acid sequence. To compute the percentage overlap between repertoires, the number of shared unique clonotypes was divided by the size of the smaller repertoire. Repertoire richness was assessed with RTK rarefaction, the Chao1 estimator, and Recon v2.1 estimates of unobserved clonotypes. OLGA was used to compute generation probabilities for all TCRbeta clonotypes that the gDNA method yielded from a handful of donors. The table comes from immuneACCESS by way of TCRdb, which keeps in-frame sequences with V and J called. Part of the clones is missing from these tables; in studies checked, under half for an unresolved V gene and the rest for unknown reasons. V, J and clone size are those of that table, while D and trimming were read from the DNA. The sample table records under 650,000 clones; 90% to 96% of these occur just once. About 0.064% of the sample comes from the top ten.

This sample is drawn from a study of shared clonotypes between healthy human individuals (dated by TCRdb to 2019 to 2021). A note on the overall study: The cohort comprised a couple of women and three men aged 18 to 49 years. To estimate repertoire size and how much clonotypes are shared between individuals, the study performed deep sequencing of blood TCR repertoires from about 5 healthy adults. To increase sequencing depth and limit assay-specific biases, TCR repertoire library preparation and sequencing were carried out by different laboratories using diverse techniques. For each donor, three plates each were used for CD4 naive and CD4 memory, two plates were used for CD8 naive, and one plate was used for CD8 memory. Leukapheresis yielded between about 0.85 and 10 billion PBMCs per donor.

Summary of the overall study and its limitations: Naive subsets generally had larger estimated clonotype richness than memory subsets did. Because the study included only a small number of donors, the genetic and exposure-history diversity represented was limited. Higher generation probabilities were observed for clonotypes shared by all four sorted-subset donors than for non-shared clonotypes. Even with the large sequencing depth, rarefaction of the sorted-subset datasets indicated that sequencing was incomplete. Sampling was restricted to blood, and TCR repertoires in tissue are likely to differ from TCR repertoires in blood. Pairwise subsampling led to the expectation that sequencing depth would affect the degree of clonotype sharing among donors. When a handful of donors were compared, the shared fraction of clonotypes was around 5% for naive CD4, 3% to 4% for naive CD8, roughly 2.5% for memory CD4, and around 0.4% for memory CD8.

The donors were healthy, HIV-negative adults who had no recently reported acute infections or vaccinations. All donors were Caucasian adults living in Nashville, Tennessee, USA. CD4+ T cells were enriched through magnetic negative selection, after which naive cells were positively selected on CD45RA and the remaining negative fraction served as the memory subset. After blood collection by leukapheresis, PBMCs were isolated using Ficoll-Histopaque density gradient centrifugation and then cryopreserved in the vapor phase of liquid nitrogen. Analytical flow cytometry was used to check the purity and quantity of each magnetically sorted T cell population. Genomic DNA was isolated from every sorted fraction and measured by UV absorbance on a Nanodrop 2000c.

Material for sequencing was naive CD4+ T cells sorted from blood. The cell subset or site label corresponds to: CD45RA+ positively selected. The sequence came from a woman in her twenties or thirties in good health. The rearrangement combines TRBV27 with TRBJ2-5, with TRBD2 identical over 13 junction bases. The sequenced DNA: TGTGCCAGCAGTCCATCATACGGGACTAGCGGGGTAGAGACCCAGTACTTC. This codes for CASSPSYGTSGVETQYF.